The 18 T cell receptor beta chains below come from one sample, sequenced in a study of shared clonotypes between healthy human individuals. CD45RO-negative, CCR7-selected cells formed the naive CD8 fraction, which excluded terminally differentiated effector memory CD45RA+ cells. The protocol was immunoSEQ multiplex PCR, while the TCRdb copy is restricted to in-frame clones and leaves out a portion. The sample has some 2 million clones; about 95% are singletons. The sequenced sample was naive CD8+ T cells sorted from blood. These receptors were collected from a man in his late teens or twenties in good health.

J is TRBJ1-2 and V is TRBV4-1; maybe TRBD1 (5 bases). There are 18 residues in the CDR3. Germline V gene data show CDR1 as MGHRA and CDR2 as YSYEKL. V shed 4 bases and J shed 4 bases, with 25 bases lying between them. CDR3 residues: CASSPIRGDPLIGYGYTF. The CDR3 DNA sequence: TGCGCCAGCAGCCCTATTAGGGGAGACCCTCTTATCGGCTATGGCTACACCTTC.

This clone has just one count. The gene calls are TRBV15 and TRBJ1-1; 7 nucleotides agree with TRBD1. Losses at the gene ends were 6 bases for V and 0 bases for J; bases not matched to a gene: 13. CDR1 and CDR2 from the germline V gene are LNHNV and YYDKDF (reference sequence). This CDR3 has 17 residues. In DNA form, the CDR3 reads TGTGCCACCAGGACCTCGGGACAGACGTTAATGAACACTGAAGCTTTCTTT. It codes for CATRTSGQTLMNTEAFF.

As regards this clone: Other DNA sequences from this sample encode an identical CDR3 as well. The rearrangement links TRBV11-2 to TRBJ2-7; no reliable D call. V was clipped by 0 bases and J by 3 bases, with 6 bases between them. The CDR3 is 13 residues long. CDR1 and CDR2 (germline): SGHAT, FQNNGV. CDR3 in DNA: TGTGCCAGCAGCTTAGAGCCGGACTACGAGCAGTACTTC. The encoded protein is CASSLEPDYEQYF.

V usage is TRBV5-4 and J usage is TRBJ2-7; maybe TRBD2 (6 bases). Trimming took off 4 bases at V and 6 bases at J, with 14 bases between the two ends. Per germline, CDR1 SGHNT and CDR2 YYREEE (reference sequence). The CDR3 is 13 residues long. This chain's CDR3 is CASSPWSGPEQYF. CDR3 coding DNA: TGTGCCAGCAGCCCTTGGAGCGGGCCCGAGCAGTACTTC.

Of note for this clone: Other DNA sequences in the same sample also yield this CDR3. V is TRBV13 and J is TRBJ1-2; TRBD1 agrees at 7 bases. The CDR3 spans 13 residues. CDR1 PRHDT and CDR2 FYEKMQ come from the germline V gene (reference sequence). V shed 5 bases and J 8 bases; nucleotides not matched to a gene: 8. CDR3 in DNA: TGTGCCAGCAGCCTACAGGGGCAGGTAGGCTACACCTTC. Residues: CASSLQGQVGYTF.

V usage is TRBV4-1 and J usage is TRBJ1-2; TRBD1 matches 7 bases. CDR3 length: 16 residues. Germline-derived CDR1 and CDR2 are MGHRA and YSYEKL. V was pared by 1 base and J by 6 bases, with 11 bases of the junction left unmatched. The CDR3 DNA is TGCGCCAGCAGCCAAGTTAGTGCCCACAGGGGAGATGGCTACACCTTC. Its translation is CASSQVSAHRGDGYTF.

The rearrangement joins TRBV13 to TRBJ2-3; D gene uncertain. The CDR3 covers 15 residues. Germline lookup yields CDR1 PRHDT and CDR2 FYEKMQ (reference sequence). V dropped 0 bases and J dropped 6 bases, with 13 bases sitting between them. This CDR3 reads CASSLGHLAVDTQYF. The CDR3 DNA follows: TGTGCCAGCAGCTTAGGGCACCTCGCTGTGGATACGCAGTATTTT.

V gene TRBV28 combines with J gene TRBJ1-1; D unclear. The germline CDR1 and CDR2 sequences are MDHEN and SYDVKM. This CDR3 is 13 amino acids long. V lost 3 bases and J lost 1, with 6 bases in between. For the CDR3, the DNA is TGTGCCAGCAGTTTGGAACAGAACACTGAAGCTTTCTTT. Residues: CASSLEQNTEAFF.

The CDR3 DNA reads as TGCGCCAGCAGCCTAGCCCCTACAGATACGCAGTATTTT. It specifies CASSLAPTDTQYF. The chain joins TRBV4-1 to TRBJ2-3, with no clear D. The V gene lost 4 bases and the J gene lost 3 bases, with 8 bases spanning the gap. The germline V gene encodes CDR1 MGHRA and CDR2 YSYEKL. CDR3 length: 13 amino acids.

The chain is built from TRBV11-2 and TRBJ2-2; TRBD2 might be the D (6 bases). Per germline, CDR1 SGHAT and CDR2 FQNNGV. The CDR3 runs 18 residues. V lost 0 bases and J 2 bases, leaving 16 bases between the germline ends. The CDR3 nucleotides are TGTGCCAGCAGCTTAGAGGGGGACTCCACTCTTAACACCGGGGAGCTGTTTTTT. This codes for CASSLEGDSTLNTGELFF.

This sequence joins TRBV7-9 and TRBJ2-5; D could derive from TRBD1 or TRBD2 (5 bases each). Germline CDR1 SEHNR, CDR2 FQNEAQ (reference sequence). Trimming took 3 bases from V and 5 from J, leaving 13 bases between them. This CDR3 region has 14 residues. CDR3 region: CASSFVGRGETQYF. The CDR3 region has the DNA TGTGCCAGCAGCTTTGTGGGGCGCGGGGAGACCCAGTACTTC.

The CDR3 nucleotides are TGTGCCAGTAGCCCCGATACAGGGGGCTTCGATAATTCACCCCTCCACTTT. This codes for CASSPDTGGFDNSPLHF. This chain uses TRBV19 with TRBJ1-6, with TRBD1 matching 9 bases. J gave up 5 bases and V 6 bases, and 11 bases lay outside the gene matches. CDR1 LNHDA and CDR2 SQIVND come from the germline V gene (reference sequence). The CDR3 has 17 residues.

The chain joins TRBV13 to TRBJ2-5; maybe TRBD2 (5 bases). The CDR3 has 15 amino acids. V gave up 0 bases and J gave up 5 bases, with 13 bases separating them. Per the germline V gene, CDR1 is PRHDT and CDR2 is FYEKMQ (reference sequence). CDR3 amino acids: CASSLGEGRTETQYF. CDR3 coding DNA: TGTGCCAGCAGCTTAGGAGAGGGTCGGACTGAGACCCAGTACTTC.

Written as DNA, the CDR3 is TGTGCCACCCGGGGAGAAGGGGAGCGGACCGGGGAGCTGTTTTTT. Translation gives CATRGEGERTGELFF. The genes are TRBV5-4 and TRBJ2-2, with D perhaps assigned TRBD1 or TRBD2 (5 bases each). Trimming cost V 9 bases and J 5 bases, with 20 bases left between them. Germline CDR1 and CDR2: SGHNT and YYREEE (reference sequence). This CDR3 has 15 residues.

V and J are TRBV27 and TRBJ2-7, with 8 nucleotides matching TRBD2. This CDR3 spans 15 amino acids. V was pared by 5 bases and J by 0 bases, with 6 bases of the junction left unmatched. Germline CDR1 reads MNHEY; CDR2 reads SMNVEV (reference sequence). The CDR3 is CASSPLAGSSYEQYF. The CDR3 region has the DNA TGTGCCAGCAGTCCGTTAGCGGGAAGCTCCTACGAGCAGTACTTC.

The gene calls are TRBV19 and TRBJ2-7; 15 nucleotides align to TRBD2. The CDR3 totals 15 residues. V gave up 4 bases and J gave up 5 bases; unmatched junction bases: 3. Germline V gene lookup returns CDR1 LNHDA and CDR2 SQIVND (reference sequence). The CDR3 is CASSTGLAGGHEQYF. CDR3 coding DNA: TGTGCCAGTAGTACTGGACTAGCGGGAGGGCACGAGCAGTACTTC. Drawing the rest from reference TRBV19 and TRBJ2-7, the complete variable domain is DGGITQSPKYLFRKEGQNVTLSCEQNLNHDAMYWYRQDPGQGLRLIYYSQIVNDFQKGDIAEGYSVSREKKESFPLTVTSAQKNPTAFYLCASSTGLAGGHEQYFGPGTRLTVT.

V usage is TRBV27 and J usage is TRBJ1-1, with 7 bases lining up with TRBD1. The V gene's germline CDR1 is MNHEY and CDR2 SMNVEV (reference sequence). The V and J ends lost 6 bases and 0 bases, in that order; junction bases with no gene match: 10. This CDR3 spans 16 amino acids. Written as DNA, the CDR3 is TGTGCCAGCAGGGTAAGGGGACAGCTTATGAACACTGAAGCTTTCTTT. Its protein is CASRVRGQLMNTEAFF.

The CDR3 nucleotides are TGTGCCAGCAGAATCCAAGGTTATAGCAATCAGCCCCAGCATTTT. The encoded protein is CASRIQGYSNQPQHF. The chain uses TRBV27 and TRBJ1-5; D is undetermined. This CDR3 contains 15 residues. Germline V gives CDR1 MNHEY, CDR2 SMNVEV (reference sequence). V was clipped by 6 bases and J by 0 bases, with 12 bases between them.